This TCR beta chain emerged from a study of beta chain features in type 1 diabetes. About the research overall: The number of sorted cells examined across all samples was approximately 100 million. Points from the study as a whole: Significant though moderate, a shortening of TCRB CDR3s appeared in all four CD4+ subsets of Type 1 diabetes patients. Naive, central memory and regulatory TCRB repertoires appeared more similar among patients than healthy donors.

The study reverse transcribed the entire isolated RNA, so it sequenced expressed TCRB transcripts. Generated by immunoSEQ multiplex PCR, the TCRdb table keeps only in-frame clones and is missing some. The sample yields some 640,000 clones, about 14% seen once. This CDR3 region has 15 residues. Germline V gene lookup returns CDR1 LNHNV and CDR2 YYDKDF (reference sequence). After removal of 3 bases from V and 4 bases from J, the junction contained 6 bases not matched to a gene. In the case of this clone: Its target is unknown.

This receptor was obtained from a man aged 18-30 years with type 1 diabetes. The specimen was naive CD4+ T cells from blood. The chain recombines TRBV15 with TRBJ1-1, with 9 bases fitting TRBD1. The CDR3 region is CATSRGDRGTTEAFF. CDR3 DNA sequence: TGTGCCACCAGCAGGGGTGACAGGGGGACCACTGAAGCTTTCTTT. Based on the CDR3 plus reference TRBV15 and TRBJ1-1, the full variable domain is DAMVIQNPRYQVTQFGKPVTLSCSQTLNHNVMYWYQQKSSQAPKLLFHYYDKDFNNEADTPDNFQSRRPNTSFCFLDIRSPGLGDTAMYLCATSRGDRGTTEAFFGQGTRLTVV.